This section outlines one T cell receptor beta chain sequence together with its context. Germline is not matched at one junction end, which may reflect a read error. Approximately 270 ng DNA, tens of thousands of T cell genomes, went into unsorted PBMC replicate PCRs. On ten immunoSEQ deep assay plates, unsorted PBMC DNA was sequenced. In the original workflow: ImmunoSEQ gave junction-only sequences without quality scores, so filtering differed. Clones were sequenced by immunoSEQ multiplex PCR, and TCRdb holds only the in-frame ones, with some missing. D and trimming were read from the DNA, whereas the V and J calls and clone size are those reported in that table. The sample includes hundreds of thousands of clones, around three quarters of them seen just once. The data were taken from a study of shared clonotypes between healthy human individuals. The CDR3 covers 13 residues.

The V gene is TRBV5-3, the J gene TRBJ1-1; D remains unclear. TRBV5-3 counts as an open reading frame of uncertain function. Sequences were obtained from PBMCs. This sequence was found in a woman in her forties in good health. Some clones in this sample may be carry-over from other donors' samples. CDR3: CASSLAANTEAFF. The CDR3 nucleotides are TGTGCCAGCAGCTTGGCGGCAAACACTGAAGCTTTCTTT.